The rows below give T cell receptor beta chains drawn from one sample of a study of cytotoxic CD8 clonotypes in ibrutinib-treated CLL. Produced via immunoSEQ multiplex PCR; TCRdb's table is partial and in-frame only. The sample holds about 200,000 clones, around 72% seen once. The sequenced sample was PBMCs, obtained after 24 months of ibrutinib treatment. The source is a human donor with chronic lymphocytic leukemia. The CDR3 runs from the conserved cysteine through the conserved F or W. Fields, in order: J gene, clone size, D gene, V gene, CDR3 protein, CDR3 DNA. The D gene is left open where the match is weak. Rows give clone size only sometimes, using once, few, many, or a class for an expanded clone.

J gene: TRBJ2-7; clone size: few; D gene: NA; V gene: TRBV7-9; CDR3 protein: CASRPSGGADEQYF; CDR3 DNA: TGTGCCAGCAGGCCAAGCGGAGGGGCCGACGAGCAGTACTTC
J gene: TRBJ2-4; clone size: NA; D gene: NA; V gene: TRBV4-2; CDR3 protein: CASSQRGPPKNIQYF; CDR3 DNA: TGTGCCAGCAGCCAACGGGGGCCCCCCAAAAACATTCAGTACTTC
J gene: TRBJ2-7; clone size: NA; D gene: TRBD1; V gene: TRBV7-6; CDR3 protein: CASSLSGTGFYEQYF; CDR3 DNA: TGTGCCAGCAGCTTGTCGGGGACAGGGTTCTACGAGCAGTACTTC
J gene: TRBJ2-2; clone size: NA; D gene: TRBD2; V gene: TRBV4-3; CDR3 protein: CASSQDSAGGGTGELFF; CDR3 DNA: TGCGCCAGCAGCCAAGATTCAGCGGGAGGGGGGACCGGGGAGCTGTTTTTT
J gene: TRBJ1-5; clone size: NA; D gene: NA; V gene: TRBV12-5; CDR3 protein: CASGLVGSSEPNQPQHF; CDR3 DNA: TGTGCTAGTGGTTTGGTTGGCAGCTCTGAACCTAATCAGCCCCAGCATTTT
J gene: TRBJ2-7; clone size: NA; D gene: NA; V gene: TRBV5-6; CDR3 protein: CASSASGSEEQYF; CDR3 DNA: TGTGCCAGCTCAGCTTCCGGGAGTGAAGAGCAGTACTTC
J gene: TRBJ2-7; clone size: NA; D gene: NA; V gene: TRBV4-2; CDR3 protein: CASSQPTGDSYEQYF; CDR3 DNA: TGTGCCAGCAGCCAACCAACGGGAGACTCCTACGAGCAGTACTTC
J gene: TRBJ1-1; clone size: NA; D gene: TRBD1; V gene: TRBV5-5; CDR3 protein: CASSQMGQLNTEAFF; CDR3 DNA: TGTGCCAGCAGCCAAATGGGACAGCTGAACACTGAAGCTTTCTTT
J gene: TRBJ2-5; clone size: NA; D gene: NA; V gene: TRBV10-3; CDR3 protein: CAISDSYQETQYF; CDR3 DNA: TGTGCCATCAGTGATTCGTACCAAGAGACCCAGTACTTC
J gene: TRBJ2-5; clone size: NA; D gene: NA; V gene: TRBV27; CDR3 protein: CASSGRGPETQYF; CDR3 DNA: TGTGCCAGCAGCGGGAGAGGGCCAGAGACCCAGTACTTC
J gene: TRBJ2-7; clone size: NA; D gene: TRBD2; V gene: TRBV11-2; CDR3 protein: CASSPGLAAYEQYF; CDR3 DNA: TGTGCCAGCAGCCCGGGACTAGCGGCCTACGAGCAGTACTTC
J gene: TRBJ2-7; clone size: NA; D gene: TRBD2; V gene: TRBV27; CDR3 protein: CASRRLAGGREQYF; CDR3 DNA: TGTGCCAGCAGGAGACTAGCGGGAGGTCGCGAGCAGTACTTC
J gene: TRBJ2-1; clone size: NA; D gene: NA; V gene: TRBV7-8; CDR3 protein: CASSEGLNRALGHNEQFF; CDR3 DNA: TGTGCCAGCAGCGAAGGATTAAACCGGGCCCTTGGGCACAATGAGCAGTTCTTC
J gene: TRBJ1-1; clone size: once; D gene: NA; V gene: TRBV29-1; CDR3 protein: CSVDREAEAFF; CDR3 DNA: TGCAGCGTGGACCGGGAGGCTGAAGCTTTCTTT
J gene: TRBJ2-2; clone size: NA; D gene: NA; V gene: TRBV4-1; CDR3 protein: CASREAVQANTGELFF; CDR3 DNA: TGCGCCAGCAGGGAAGCGGTACAGGCGAACACCGGGGAGCTGTTTTTT
J gene: TRBJ1-2; clone size: NA; D gene: NA; V gene: TRBV5-4; CDR3 protein: CASTIDMGRNYGYTF; CDR3 DNA: TGTGCCAGCACCATCGACATGGGTCGCAACTATGGCTACACCTTC
J gene: TRBJ1-5; clone size: few; D gene: NA; V gene: TRBV25-1; CDR3 protein: CASSEPGANQPQHF; CDR3 DNA: TGTGCCAGCAGTGAACCCGGGGCCAATCAGCCCCAGCATTTT